Each of the 20 T cell receptor beta chains below was sequenced from the same sample in a study of cytomegalovirus exposure and HLA in healthy donors. Use of 60 Vbeta and 13 Jbeta primers characterized the PCR. Repertoires were generated with immunoSEQ multiplex PCR, while TCRdb's copy carries only in-frame clones and drops some. This repertoire shows 100,000 or so clones, 84% found once; its top ten account for about 1.2%. The sequenced sample was PBMCs. The receptors derive from a woman younger than 35 in good health and CMV-seronegative.

The chain employs TRBV18 and TRBJ2-1; a weak D match, TRBD1 (6 bases). This CDR3 is 14 amino acids long. V lost 3 bases to trimming and J lost 8 bases, with 14 bases between them. CDR1 and CDR2 (germline): KGHSH, LQKENI. The CDR3 DNA reads TGTGCCAGCTCACCCCAGGGGCCGAGCTATGAGCAGTTCTTC. The encoded protein is CASSPQGPSYEQFF.

J is TRBJ1-2 and V is TRBV19; 7 nucleotides align to TRBD1. The germline V gene has CDR1 LNHDA and CDR2 SQIVND (reference sequence). Trimming took 2 bases from V and 0 from J; bases not matched to a gene: 6. The CDR3 has 16 residues. This CDR3 reads CASSIYGQAANYGYTF. CDR3 nucleotides: TGTGCCAGTAGTATATACGGACAGGCAGCTAACTATGGCTACACCTTC.

The chain links TRBV7-2 to TRBJ2-3; no firm D call. Trimming took 2 bases from V and 3 from J, leaving 6 bases between them. CDR1 and CDR2 from the germline V gene are SGHTA and FQGNSA. This CDR3 spans 13 amino acids. This CDR3 reads CASSLSETDTQYF. For the CDR3, the DNA is TGTGCCAGCAGCTTAAGTGAGACAGATACGCAGTATTTT.

The chain employs TRBV5-1 and TRBJ1-1, with D perhaps matching TRBD1 (6 bases). This CDR3 is built from 13 residues. V was cut by 4 bases and J by 1 base, with 8 bases left in between. In germline, CDR1 is SGHRS, CDR2 YFSETQ. The CDR3 bases are TGCGCCAGCAGCCAACAGGGGAACACTGAAGCTTTCTTT. Translation: CASSQQGNTEAFF.

V and J are TRBV5-4 and TRBJ2-7, with TRBD2 matching 14 bases. V shed 0 bases and J 6 bases; nucleotides not matched to a gene: 5. Germline CDR1 reads SGHNT; CDR2 reads YYREEE (reference sequence). The CDR3 spans 16 residues. The CDR3 protein is CASSLAGTSGSPEQYF. The DNA for the CDR3 is TGTGCCAGCAGCTTGGCCGGGACTAGCGGGAGTCCCGAGCAGTACTTC.

The genes are TRBV15 and TRBJ2-3, with 7 bases that match TRBD2. With V trimmed by 1 base and J by 2 bases, 0 bases remained unmatched. CDR1 and CDR2 from the germline V gene are LNHNV and YYDKDF (reference sequence). There are 14 residues in the CDR3. In DNA, the CDR3 is TGTGCCACCAGCAGAGGGGACTACACAGATACGCAGTATTTT. Translated: CATSRGDYTDTQYF.

The rearrangement links TRBV7-2 to TRBJ1-2, with D tentatively TRBD1 (6 bases). The CDR3 totals 14 residues. V was trimmed by 5 bases and J by 3 bases, leaving 13 bases between them. The V gene's germline CDR1 is SGHTA and CDR2 FQGNSA. The CDR3: CASSQRDTHYGYTF. For the CDR3, the DNA is TGTGCCAGCAGCCAAAGGGACACCCACTATGGCTACACCTTC.

This clone was picked up a small number of times. V usage is TRBV5-8 and J usage is TRBJ2-7; 9 bases are a match to TRBD2. The CDR3 extends over 15 amino acids. CDR1 SGHTS and CDR2 YDEGEE come from the germline V gene. Losses at the gene ends were 4 bases for V and 6 bases for J; bases not matched to a gene: 11. CDR3 region: CASSHPGLAIVEQYF. The CDR3 DNA follows: TGTGCCAGCAGCCACCCGGGACTAGCAATTGTCGAGCAGTACTTC. The entire variable domain, with the rest obtained from reference TRBV5-8 and TRBJ2-7, is as follows: EAGVTQSPTHLIKTRGQQATLRCSPISGHTSVYWYQQALGLGLQFLLWYDEGEERNRGNFPPRFSGRQFPNYSSELNVNALELEDSALYLCASSHPGLAIVEQYFGPGTRLTVT.

The chain employs TRBV7-3 and TRBJ2-5; a possible D gene is TRBD2 (6 bases). The V gene lost 3 bases and the J gene lost 0 bases, with 17 bases spanning the gap. This CDR3 comprises 17 residues. Germline-derived CDR1 and CDR2 are SGHTA and FQGTGA. This chain's CDR3 is CASSLGGRGVYQETQYF. As DNA, the CDR3 is TGTGCCAGCAGCTTGGGCGGGCGGGGCGTCTACCAAGAGACCCAGTACTTC.

This chain links TRBV5-1 with TRBJ1-1; D possibly corresponds to TRBD1 (5 bases). This CDR3 region has 14 residues. Trimming stripped 4 bases from V and 5 bases from J, with 15 bases between. Germline V gene lookup returns CDR1 SGHRS and CDR2 YFSETQ. This CDR3 is CASSLIGGATEAFF. CDR3 nucleotide sequence: TGCGCCAGCAGCCTGATCGGGGGAGCGACTGAAGCTTTCTTT.

This chain connects TRBV5-1 to TRBJ2-7; 12 bases agree with TRBD1. Germline V CDR1 and CDR2: SGHRS, YFSETQ. The CDR3 has 16 residues. Germline trimming cut 4 bases from V and 6 bases from J; bases unmatched to any gene: 11. The CDR3 region has the DNA TGCGCCAGCAGCCGTAGCCGGGACAGGGGGCAGGGCGAGCAGTACTTC. As protein: CASSRSRDRGQGEQYF.

V usage is TRBV9 and J usage is TRBJ2-3, with 9 bases identical to TRBD2. Germline lookup yields CDR1 SGDLS and CDR2 YYNGEE. This CDR3 has 18 residues. V was pared by 0 bases and J by 4 bases, with 12 bases of the junction left unmatched. CDR3 sequence: CASSVEKGIAGDPDTQYF. Here the CDR3 DNA reads TGTGCCAGCAGCGTAGAAAAGGGGATAGCGGGAGACCCAGATACGCAGTATTTT.

The chain carries TRBV30 and TRBJ1-4; 10 bases align to TRBD1. V gave up 5 bases and J gave up 7 bases; unmatched junction bases: 4. CDR1 GTSNPN and CDR2 SVGIG come from the germline V gene (reference sequence). This CDR3 region has 13 residues. In nucleotides, the CDR3 is TGTGCCTGGGAGGGACAGGGGTTTGAAAAACTGTTTTTT. Residues: CAWEGQGFEKLFF.

The chain joins TRBV27 to TRBJ2-1; 10 nucleotides agree with TRBD2. J lost 9 bases, V lost 9 bases, and 14 bases had no gene match. The germline V gene has CDR1 MNHEY and CDR2 SMNVEV (reference sequence). The CDR3 length is 15 residues. CDR3 coding DNA: TGTGCCAGTGCCGATACTAGCGGGACCGGTGGTGAGCAGTTCTTC. This gives the protein CASADTSGTGGEQFF.

For this clone: Within the sample, other DNA sequences also encode this same CDR3. This chain joins TRBV14 and TRBJ1-6; D remains unclear. The CDR3 has 17 residues. The germline V and J ends were trimmed by 1 base and 4 bases, with 14 bases remaining between them. CDR1 and CDR2 (germline): SGHDN, FVKESK. The DNA of the CDR3 is TGTGCCAGCAGCCAAGGTCCCGGAGACCTTTATAATTCACCCCTCCACTTT. Translating gives CASSQGPGDLYNSPLHF.

The V call is TRBV28, the J call TRBJ2-7; 9 bases line up with TRBD1. This CDR3 is built from 16 residues. Looked up from germline, CDR1 is MDHEN and CDR2 is SYDVKM. V shed 11 bases, J shed 5 bases, and the junction held 19 bases outside the gene matches. This chain's CDR3 is CAGSEDRGLSRNEQYF. The CDR3 coding sequence is TGTGCCGGCTCGGAGGACAGGGGCTTGAGTAGGAACGAGCAGTACTTC.

The gene calls are TRBV9 and TRBJ2-7; 8 bases map to TRBD2. The V segment lost 0 bases and the J segment 5 bases; nucleotides outside the gene matches: 7. The CDR3 totals 15 residues. Germline CDR1 is SGDLS and CDR2 is YYNGEE. The CDR3 here is CASSVVGGRSDEQYF. The CDR3 DNA sequence: TGTGCCAGCAGCGTAGTGGGCGGGAGGTCCGACGAGCAGTACTTC.

The rearrangement uses TRBV28 and TRBJ2-1, with 9 bases identical to TRBD2. The CDR3 consists of 20 residues. J was trimmed by 0 bases and V by 5 bases; bases with no gene match: 17. Germline V gene lookup returns CDR1 MDHEN and CDR2 SYDVKM. The CDR3 region is CASSLPTSGITYSSYNEQFF. The CDR3 region has the DNA TGTGCCAGCAGTCTCCCGACTAGCGGCATCACCTACAGCTCCTACAATGAGCAGTTCTTC. Full variable domain (remainder filled in from reference TRBV28 and TRBJ2-1): DVKVTQSSRYLVKRTGEKVFLECVQDMDHENMFWYRQDPGLGLRLIYFSYDVKMKEKGDIPEGYSVSREKKERFSLILESASTNQTSMYLCASSLPTSGITYSSYNEQFFGPGTRLTVL.

This chain connects TRBV2 to TRBJ2-3, with 16 bases matching TRBD2. The ends lost 2 bases at V and 1 base at J; junction bases unmatched: 6. Germline CDR1 SNHLY, CDR2 FYNNEI. The CDR3 is 19 residues long. The CDR3 DNA is TGTGCCAGCAGTGAATTTCAGGGACTAGCGGGGGGGGGCACAGATACGCAGTATTTT. Encoded protein: CASSEFQGLAGGGTDTQYF.

The gene calls are TRBV28 and TRBJ1-5; D remains unclear. Deletions cut 10 bases from V and 4 bases from J, with 11 bases between. Germline lookup yields CDR1 MDHEN and CDR2 SYDVKM. The CDR3 has 12 residues. The CDR3 protein is CAIQKSNQPQHF. The CDR3 bases are TGTGCCATACAGAAATCTAATCAGCCCCAGCATTTT.